These 31 T cell receptor beta chains originate from one sample sequenced in a study of shared clonotypes between healthy human individuals. The repertoire was sequenced with immunoSEQ multiplex PCR; TCRdb's copy has only in-frame clones and lacks some. This table holds about 1,900,000 clones, less than 95% found once. CD45RO-negative, CCR7-selected cells formed the naive CD8 fraction, which excluded terminally differentiated effector memory CD45RA+ cells. Material: naive CD8+ T cells sorted from blood. The receptors come from a man younger than 35 in good health.

The chain is built from TRBV30 and TRBJ2-7; D perhaps matches TRBD1 (6 bases). V lost 0 bases and J lost 3, with 9 bases in between. The CDR3 runs 13 residues. Germline V gene sequence: CDR1 GTSNPN, CDR2 SVGIG (reference sequence). For the CDR3, the DNA is TGTGCCTGGAGTGTAACAGGGCTCTACGAGCAGTACTTC. Amino acids: CAWSVTGLYEQYF. Drawing the rest from reference TRBV30 and TRBJ2-7, the complete variable domain is SQTIHQWPATLVQPVGSPLSLECTVEGTSNPNLYWYRQAAGRGLQLLFYSVGIGQISSEVPQNLSASRPQDRQFILSSKKLLLSDSGFYLCAWSVTGLYEQYFGPGTRLTVT.

The chain combines TRBV2 with TRBJ2-7, with a weak D call TRBD2 (5 bases). From germline, CDR1 is SNHLY and CDR2 FYNNEI. The CDR3 is made up of 14 amino acids. The V end lost 3 bases, the J end lost 3 bases, and 12 bases lay between the germline ends. The CDR3 region is CASSEFRGYYEQYF. In DNA form, the CDR3 reads TGTGCCAGCAGTGAGTTTCGGGGTTACTACGAGCAGTACTTC.

This sequence joins TRBV27 and TRBJ2-2; D is uncertain. Trimming shortened V by 5 bases and J by 2 bases, and 6 bases separated the two germline ends. The germline V gene has CDR1 MNHEY and CDR2 SMNVEV (reference sequence). The CDR3 sequence is 13 residues long. The CDR3 region is CASSTHNTGELFF. DNA of the CDR3: TGTGCCAGCAGTACGCATAACACCGGGGAGCTGTTTTTT.

DNA of the CDR3: TGTGCCAGTAGTATAAATTCCGGGTTCCCCTACGAGCAGTACTTC. This sequence encodes CASSINSGFPYEQYF. The chain employs TRBV19 and TRBJ2-7; D remains ambiguous. Trimming stripped 2 bases from V and 2 bases from J, with 13 bases between. Per germline, CDR1 LNHDA and CDR2 SQIVND (reference sequence). CDR3 length: 15 residues.

This sequence joins TRBV7-9 and TRBJ2-1, with 9 bases that match TRBD2. Germline CDR1 SEHNR, CDR2 FQNEAQ (reference sequence). The V gene end was trimmed by 5 bases and the J gene end by 2 bases; junction bases not matched to a gene: 7. The CDR3 has 16 residues. The CDR3 DNA reads as TGTGCCAGCAGCGAAGGACTAGCGCCAACCTACAATGAGCAGTTCTTC. It specifies CASSEGLAPTYNEQFF.

The rearrangement links TRBV9 to TRBJ2-1; a weak D match, TRBD2 (6 bases). Germline assignment: CDR1 SGDLS and CDR2 YYNGEE. This CDR3 is 15 amino acids long. V lost 2 bases to trimming and J lost 5 bases, with 14 bases between them. The CDR3 sequence: CASSVLGLRNNEQFF. The CDR3 bases are TGTGCCAGCAGCGTCCTGGGACTCCGAAACAATGAGCAGTTCTTC.

The V and J genes are TRBV6-6 and TRBJ2-3, with D possibly TRBD2 on 5 matching bases. Trimming left V 3 bases short and J 12 bases short, with 10 bases between. Per germline, CDR1 MNHNY and CDR2 SVGAGI (reference sequence). There are 11 residues in the CDR3. CDR3: CASSYPEEQYF. CDR3 DNA sequence: TGTGCCAGCAGTTATCCGGAGGAACAGTATTTT.

Worth noting for this clone: The sample contains more than one DNA sequence encoding this CDR3. The rearrangement links TRBV11-2 to TRBJ2-7; the D is unclear. V lost 1 base to trimming and J lost 1 base, with 8 bases between them. Germline values: CDR1 SGHAT, CDR2 FQNNGV. The CDR3 has 14 amino acids. CDR3 nucleotides: TGTGCCAGCAGCTTAGCGGGCCTTTCCTACGAGCAGTACTTC. Its translation is CASSLAGLSYEQYF.

In regard to this clone: The sample has other DNA sequences that encode this CDR3 too. This chain uses TRBV29-1 with TRBJ2-5; no reliable D call. Germline loops: CDR1 SQVTM, CDR2 ANQGSEA. The CDR3 runs to 12 residues. V lost 3 bases and J lost 3, with 8 bases in between. CDR3 protein: CSVERGEETQYF. CDR3 nucleotide sequence: TGCAGCGTTGAGAGAGGCGAAGAGACCCAGTACTTC.

This clone has just a few counts. V and J are TRBV19 and TRBJ1-1, with D hard to call. CDR3 length: 13 amino acids. Germline V CDR1 and CDR2: LNHDA, SQIVND (reference sequence). The V end was cut by 0 bases, the J end by 7 bases, with 9 bases between. This chain's CDR3 is CASSIDLSFEAFF. The CDR3 coding sequence is TGTGCCAGTAGTATAGATCTATCATTTGAAGCTTTCTTT.

About this clone itself: In the same sample, other DNA sequences code for this CDR3. The V call is TRBV27, the J call TRBJ2-7, with D possibly matching TRBD1 (6 bases). V was shortened by 5 bases and J by 1 base, with 9 bases between the two germline ends. Germline V gene sequence: CDR1 MNHEY, CDR2 SMNVEV (reference sequence). The length of the CDR3 is 13 residues. The DNA for the CDR3 is TGTGCCAGCAGTCCGGGACATTCCTACGAGCAGTACTTC. The encoded protein is CASSPGHSYEQYF.

The rearrangement uses TRBV28 and TRBJ1-1; no definite D call. CDR1 MDHEN and CDR2 SYDVKM come from the germline V gene. This CDR3 is built from 15 residues. The ends were cut back, 5 bases at V and 0 bases at J, with 13 bases in the middle. This chain's CDR3 is CASSLGPAMNTEAFF. CDR3 sequence (DNA): TGTGCCAGCAGTCTAGGGCCGGCTATGAACACTGAAGCTTTCTTT.

This clone was counted once. V and J are TRBV23-1 and TRBJ1-2; a possible D gene is TRBD1 (5 bases). TRBV23-1 is placed among ORFs of uncertain function. Between the trimmed V and J ends, which lost 10 bases and 3 bases, there was a span of 15 bases. This CDR3 is built from 13 residues. The CDR3 is CATRAGTDYGYTF. CDR3 bases: TGCGCCACCCGGGCGGGGACGGACTATGGCTACACCTTC.

This clone was observed a handful of times. This rearrangement joins TRBV9 to TRBJ2-7, with 8 bases identical to TRBD1. Trimming removed 0 bases from V and 4 bases from J; junction bases left unmatched: 3. The CDR3 contains 14 residues. The germline V gene has CDR1 SGDLS and CDR2 YYNGEE. CDR3: CASSVGDRKYEQYF. Here the CDR3 DNA reads TGTGCCAGCAGCGTAGGGGACAGGAAATACGAGCAGTACTTC.

This clone came up once. This sample also contains other DNA sequences that code for the same CDR3. V gene TRBV11-2 combines with J gene TRBJ2-7; 10 positions match TRBD1. The length of the CDR3 is 14 residues. From germline, CDR1 is SGHAT and CDR2 FQNNGV. Trimming removed 4 bases from V and 3 bases from J; junction bases left unmatched: 3. The CDR3 is CASSWDRGSYEQYF. The CDR3 DNA reads as TGTGCCAGCAGCTGGGACAGGGGAAGCTACGAGCAGTACTTC.

The chain carries TRBV9 and TRBJ2-2, with 8 bases that match TRBD1. V trimming: 0 bases; J trimming: 4 bases; junction bases outside the gene matches: 5. This CDR3 region has 16 residues. Germline V gene data show CDR1 as SGDLS and CDR2 as YYNGEE. Written as DNA, the CDR3 is TGTGCCAGCAGCGTAGGGGGTCAGGGGGCCACCGGGGAGCTGTTTTTT. Translation: CASSVGGQGATGELFF.

This chain connects TRBV5-1 to TRBJ2-4; tentative D call: TRBD2 (5 bases). Between the trimmed V and J ends, which lost 0 bases and 0 bases, there was a span of 16 bases. Germline assignment: CDR1 SGHRS and CDR2 YFSETQ. The CDR3 contains 18 residues. Here the CDR3 reads CASSLGGLEGVAKNIQYF. The CDR3, as DNA: TGCGCCAGCAGCTTGGGAGGCCTAGAGGGAGTAGCCAAAAACATTCAGTACTTC.

This chain connects TRBV28 to TRBJ1-5; tentatively, D is TRBD1 (6 bases). CDR1 MDHEN and CDR2 SYDVKM come from the germline V gene. V was trimmed by 7 bases and J by 7 bases, leaving 11 bases between them. The CDR3 is made up of 12 amino acids. The CDR3 spells CASTTGHQPQHF. DNA for the CDR3: TGTGCCAGCACGACAGGACACCAGCCCCAGCATTTT.

There are a few counts of this clone. Other DNA sequences in this sample translate to the same CDR3. J is TRBJ2-2 and V is TRBV27, with D unclear. V lost 3 bases and J 3 bases, leaving 2 bases between the germline ends. The CDR3 covers 12 residues. Germline CDR1 is MNHEY and CDR2 is SMNVEV (reference sequence). Here the CDR3 reads CASSLDTGELFF. The CDR3 DNA reads TGTGCCAGCAGTTTGGACACCGGGGAGCTGTTTTTT.

The genes are TRBV6-5 and TRBJ2-1, with TRBD2 identical over 16 bases. CDR1 is MNHEY, CDR2 SVGAGI, per germline. This CDR3 comprises 16 residues. V lost 4 bases, J lost 9 bases, and 6 bases stayed unmatched. The DNA of the CDR3 is TGTGCCAGCAGTTTGGGACTAGCGGGAGGGCCGGGTGAGCAGTTCTTC. This translates into CASSLGLAGGPGEQFF.

This clone was detected only a few times. The gene calls are TRBV6-7 and TRBJ1-2; no clear D. TRBV6-7 is an ORF, and what it does is uncertain. The V end lost 7 bases, the J end lost 5 bases, and 11 bases lay between the germline ends. CDR3 length: 12 amino acids. The CDR3 here is CASKELAYGYTF. CDR3 DNA sequence: TGTGCCAGCAAGGAACTTGCTTATGGCTACACCTTC.

This clone occurred once. This specimen includes other DNA sequences encoding the same CDR3. This sequence joins TRBV4-2 and TRBJ2-7, with 9 bases aligning to TRBD2. This CDR3 contains 15 residues. In germline, CDR1 is LGHNA, CDR2 YNFKEQ. V lost 4 bases, J lost 2 bases, and 6 bases stayed unmatched. The CDR3 nucleotides read TGTGCCAGCAGCCCCACGAGCGGGGGGACCTACGAGCAGTACTTC. This translates into CASSPTSGGTYEQYF.

V is TRBV27 and J is TRBJ2-1; TRBD2 aligns across 7 bases. There are 15 residues in the CDR3. The germline V gene has CDR1 MNHEY and CDR2 SMNVEV (reference sequence). V shed 6 bases and J 5 bases; nucleotides not matched to a gene: 10. The CDR3 nucleotides are TGTGCCAGCAGCACTCATCCGGGGGGAAACAATGAGCAGTTCTTC. As protein: CASSTHPGGNNEQFF.

The DNA for the CDR3 is TGTGCCAGCAGTGAATGGGTCGGGCAGGGAGAGACCCAGTACTTC. This encodes CASSEWVGQGETQYF. V and J are TRBV6-1 and TRBJ2-5, with D possibly matching TRBD1 (5 bases). Germline lookup yields CDR1 MNHNS and CDR2 SASEGT. V was cut by 2 bases and J by 4 bases, with 14 bases left in between. The CDR3 contains 15 residues.

The gene calls are TRBV5-6 and TRBJ2-7; D could derive from TRBD1 or TRBD2 (6 bases each). This CDR3 is 15 amino acids long. V was clipped by 0 bases and J by 6 bases, with 16 bases between them. From germline, CDR1 is SGHDT and CDR2 YYEEEE. This chain's CDR3 is CASSLEGGWSVEQYF. DNA for the CDR3: TGTGCCAGCAGCTTGGAGGGGGGCTGGAGTGTCGAGCAGTACTTC.

V gene TRBV4-1 combines with J gene TRBJ2-5; D possibly corresponds to TRBD1 (6 bases). The CDR3 totals 12 residues. V was trimmed by 9 bases and J by 1 base, leaving 9 bases between them. The germline V gene has CDR1 MGHRA and CDR2 YSYEKL. As DNA, the CDR3 is TGCGCCAGTTCGGACAGCCAAGAGACCCAGTACTTC. Its protein product is CASSDSQETQYF.

This chain links TRBV20-1 with TRBJ2-7; D remains ambiguous. CDR1 is DFQATT, CDR2 SNEGSKA, per germline (reference sequence). Trimming took 8 bases from V and 1 from J, leaving 9 bases between them. The length of the CDR3 is 11 residues. CDR3 residues: CSPEDSYEQYF. Written as DNA, the CDR3 is TGCAGTCCCGAAGATTCCTACGAGCAGTACTTC.

The chain recombines TRBV19 with TRBJ2-1; D is tentatively TRBD1 or TRBD2 (5 bases each). The CDR3 sequence is 15 residues long. Trimming shortened V by 4 bases and J by 5 bases, and 15 bases separated the two germline ends. CDR1 and CDR2 (germline): LNHDA, SQIVND (reference sequence). Written as DNA, the CDR3 is TGTGCCAGTAGTAACCCGAGGGACCCAGACAATGAGCAGTTCTTC. Protein product: CASSNPRDPDNEQFF.

The CDR3 sequence is CASSLEGLPFPEQYF. In DNA, the CDR3 is TGCGCCAGCAGCTTGGAAGGCCTTCCATTTCCCGAGCAGTACTTC. This sequence joins TRBV5-1 and TRBJ2-7; D remains ambiguous. The CDR3 is 15 residues long. Deletions cut 0 bases from V and 6 bases from J, with 16 bases between. Germline values: CDR1 SGHRS, CDR2 YFSETQ.

A remark on this clone: One base away lies a much larger clone, so this may be a sequencing read error. The chain is built from TRBV11-2 and TRBJ2-7; D is unresolved. Trimming took off 3 bases at V and 2 bases at J, with 2 bases between the two ends. The germline CDR1 and CDR2 sequences are SGHAT and FQNNGV. This CDR3 is 11 amino acids long. CDR3 nucleotide sequence: TGTGCCAGCAGCTTTACCTACGAGCAGTACTTC. It codes for CASSFTYEQYF.

The chain carries TRBV19 and TRBJ1-5, with TRBD1 matching over 9 bases. V trimming: 7 bases; J trimming: 0 bases; junction bases outside the gene matches: 10. Germline assignment: CDR1 LNHDA and CDR2 SQIVND (reference sequence). The CDR3 is 17 residues long. The CDR3 loop is CASNIGTGIYSNQPQHF. The CDR3 DNA sequence: TGTGCCAGTAATATCGGGACAGGGATTTATAGCAATCAGCCCCAGCATTTT.